Following are 20 T cell receptor beta chains from one sample sequenced in a study of blood T cell repertoires in COVID-19. TCRdb's table, derived via immunoSEQ multiplex PCR, lists solely in-frame clones and lacks some. The table lists roughly 51,000 clones, 90% of them singletons. The sample taken for sequencing was peripheral blood. These receptors originate from a man aged 70-80 years with acute or convalescent COVID-19.

The chain carries TRBV7-6 and TRBJ1-4; 8 bases are a match to TRBD1. CDR3 length: 15 amino acids. From germline, CDR1 is SGHVS and CDR2 FNYEAQ. With 5 bases clipped from V and 6 bases from J, the junction kept 8 bases outside the gene matches. The CDR3 region has the DNA TGTGCCAGCAGCGCCGGACAGGGAGGAGATGAAAAACTGTTTTTT. This sequence encodes CASSAGQGGDEKLFF.

This chain connects TRBV11-3 to TRBJ1-1; 11 nucleotides match TRBD1. The CDR3 sequence is 15 residues long. Unmatched junction bases numbered 7, after V lost 5 bases and J lost 5 bases. The germline gives CDR1 SGHNT, CDR2 YENEEA. CDR3 loop: CASSRSGTGGTEAFF. DNA for the CDR3: TGTGCCAGCAGCCGATCCGGGACAGGGGGTACTGAAGCTTTCTTT. The entire variable domain, with the rest obtained from reference TRBV11-3 and TRBJ1-1, is as follows: EAGVVQSPRYKIIEKKQPVAFWCNPISGHNTLYWYLQNLGQGPELLIRYENEEAVDDSQLPKDRFSAERLKGVDSTLKIQPAELGDSAVYLCASSRSGTGGTEAFFGQGTRLTVV.

The chain uses TRBV7-3 and TRBJ2-3; D unclear. The CDR3 consists of 13 residues. Trimming cost V 4 bases and J 6 bases, with 11 bases left between them. Germline V gene lookup returns CDR1 SGHTA and CDR2 FQGTGA. The CDR3 nucleotides read TGTGCCAGCAGCTCTAATCGGTGGGATACGCAGTATTTT. This gives the protein CASSSNRWDTQYF.

The rearrangement links TRBV7-2 to TRBJ2-5; 7 bases fit TRBD1. V was pared by 4 bases and J by 7 bases, with 6 bases of the junction left unmatched. CDR3 length: 13 amino acids. Germline CDR1 SGHTA, CDR2 FQGNSA. Here the CDR3 reads CASSSDRAVTQYF. The DNA of the CDR3 is TGTGCCAGCAGCTCTGACAGGGCCGTGACCCAGTACTTC. The whole variable domain, remainder taken from reference TRBV7-2 and TRBJ2-5, is GAGVSQSPSNKVTEKGKDVELRCDPISGHTALYWYRQSLGQGLEFLIYFQGNSAPDKSGLPSDRFSAERTGGSVSTLTIQRTQQEDSAVYLCASSSDRAVTQYFGPGTRLLVL.

The J gene is TRBJ2-1, the V gene TRBV6-6, with TRBD1 matching 9 bases. From germline, CDR1 is MNHNY and CDR2 SVGAGI (reference sequence). J lost 8 bases, V lost 6 bases, and 8 bases had no gene match. The CDR3 is 14 residues long. The CDR3, as DNA: TGTGCCAGCAGCTCCGGGACAGGGATTTATGAGCAGTTCTTC. As protein: CASSSGTGIYEQFF.

This chain uses TRBV18 with TRBJ1-2; 8 nucleotides agree with TRBD1. With V trimmed by 3 bases and J by 1 base, 7 bases remained unmatched. Germline V CDR1 and CDR2: KGHSH, LQKENI. The CDR3 spans 16 residues. DNA for the CDR3: TGTGCCAGCTCACCCCTCCCGGGACAGGTTAACTATGGCTACACCTTC. Translation: CASSPLPGQVNYGYTF.

The chain is built from TRBV7-2 and TRBJ1-1; D gene uncertain. The germline CDR1 and CDR2 sequences are SGHTA and FQGNSA. The CDR3 extends over 14 amino acids. The V end was cut by 4 bases, the J end by 1 base, with 10 bases between. DNA for the CDR3: TGTGCCAGCAGCTACAGAGGGCAGAACACTGAAGCTTTCTTT. Translating it yields CASSYRGQNTEAFF.

The gene calls are TRBV29-1 and TRBJ1-1, with TRBD1 matching over 10 bases. In germline, CDR1 is SQVTM, CDR2 ANQGSEA. Trimming at V came to 7 bases and at J to 4 bases, leaving 9 bases not matched to a gene. The CDR3 consists of 14 residues. CDR3 bases: TGCAGCGCCATACCGGGACAGGGGAGCACTGAAGCTTTCTTT. This gives the protein CSAIPGQGSTEAFF.

As for this clone: At the DNA level, this CDR3 is encoded by other sequences in the same sample as well. The V gene is TRBV19, the J gene TRBJ1-5; 12 bases map to TRBD1. Trimming cost V 6 bases and J 2 bases; bases outside gene matches: 2. This CDR3 spans 15 amino acids. Germline V gene lookup returns CDR1 LNHDA and CDR2 SQIVND (reference sequence). This CDR3 reads CASSGTGGGNQPQHF. For the CDR3, the DNA is TGTGCCAGTAGCGGGACAGGGGGCGGCAATCAGCCCCAGCATTTT. Drawing the rest from reference TRBV19 and TRBJ1-5, the complete variable domain is DGGITQSPKYLFRKEGQNVTLSCEQNLNHDAMYWYRQDPGQGLRLIYYSQIVNDFQKGDIAEGYSVSREKKESFPLTVTSAQKNPTAFYLCASSGTGGGNQPQHFGDGTRLSIL.

The genes are TRBV3-1 (or the pseudogene TRBV3-2) and TRBJ2-3; 10 positions agree with TRBD2. CDR1 and CDR2 from the germline V gene are LGHDT and YNNKEL (reference sequence). The CDR3 length is 16 residues. V shed 3 bases, J shed 2 bases, and the junction held 5 bases outside the gene matches. The CDR3 here is CASSQSLAGLTDTQYF. DNA for the CDR3: TGTGCCAGCAGCCAGTCACTAGCGGGACTCACAGATACGCAGTATTTT.

This chain joins TRBV30 and TRBJ2-7; 7 bases are a match to TRBD1. The germline gives CDR1 GTSNPN, CDR2 SVGIG (reference sequence). The CDR3 covers 14 residues. V shed 3 bases and J 3 bases; nucleotides not matched to a gene: 8. The CDR3 is CAWSRTGGLYEQYF. The CDR3, as DNA: TGTGCCTGGAGCCGGACAGGCGGCCTCTACGAGCAGTACTTC.

The chain employs TRBV6-5 and TRBJ1-2; the D gene is possibly TRBD1 (5 bases). CDR1 MNHEY and CDR2 SVGAGI come from the germline V gene. There are 15 residues in the CDR3. Trimming removed 4 bases at V and 4 bases at J, with 16 bases between. The chain's CDR3 is CASSSGRGRVYGYTF. In DNA, the CDR3 is TGTGCCAGCAGTTCCGGTCGGGGGAGGGTCTATGGCTACACCTTC.

The rearrangement joins TRBV18 to TRBJ2-1; a possible D gene is TRBD2 (7 bases). CDR1 and CDR2 (germline): KGHSH, LQKENI. Between the trimmed V and J ends, which lost 3 bases and 7 bases, there was a span of 22 bases. The CDR3 runs to 17 residues. Here the CDR3 DNA reads TGTGCCAGCTCACCCGCTGGCCTGGCGGGGGCCGGGAATGAGCAGTTCTTC. Protein: CASSPAGLAGAGNEQFF.

This chain connects TRBV5-1 to TRBJ2-5; TRBD2 agrees at 14 bases. The CDR3 has 17 amino acids. The V segment lost 1 base and the J segment 4 bases; nucleotides outside the gene matches: 6. CDR1 is SGHRS, CDR2 YFSETQ, per germline. CDR3 residues: CASSLIGLAGGGETQYF. For the CDR3, the DNA is TGCGCCAGCAGCTTGATTGGACTAGCGGGGGGCGGAGAGACCCAGTACTTC.

The chain uses TRBV5-1 and TRBJ2-7; D remains ambiguous. The CDR3 has 14 residues. Germline V CDR1 and CDR2: SGHRS, YFSETQ. Trimming took off 0 bases at V and 6 bases at J, with 13 bases between the two ends. CDR3 region: CASSLGRSPIEQYF. The CDR3, as DNA: TGCGCCAGCAGCTTGGGCCGGAGCCCCATCGAGCAGTACTTC.

There are a few counts of this clone. The CDR3 is CASTGQGVTTVNQPQHF. CDR3 DNA: TGTGCCAGTACGGGACAGGGGGTTACGACCGTTAATCAGCCCCAGCATTTT. The J gene is TRBJ1-5, the V gene TRBV19; 11 bases match TRBD1. V was pared by 7 bases and J by 4 bases, with 12 bases of the junction left unmatched. The germline CDR1 and CDR2 sequences are LNHDA and SQIVND (reference sequence). The CDR3 contains 17 residues.

The chain links TRBV7-9 to TRBJ1-3; a possible D gene is TRBD1 (6 bases). Per germline, CDR1 SEHNR and CDR2 FQNEAQ (reference sequence). V shed 2 bases and J shed 0 bases, with 17 bases lying between them. This CDR3 is built from 18 residues. CDR3 protein: CASSLLPGQSSSGNTIYF. CDR3 coding DNA: TGTGCCAGCAGCTTATTGCCCGGACAGTCGAGCTCTGGAAACACCATATATTTT.

This clone was counted between two and nine times. This chain joins TRBV19 and TRBJ2-1; 12 nucleotides line up with TRBD1. V dropped 10 bases and J dropped 4; count of bases not matched to a gene: 14. The CDR3 runs 17 residues. Germline CDR1 and CDR2: LNHDA and SQIVND (reference sequence). For the CDR3, the DNA is TGTGCCACTACGCGAAGGGACAGGGGGCGCCTTTACAATGAGCAGTTCTTC. Protein: CATTRRDRGRLYNEQFF.

V gene TRBV7-9 combines with J gene TRBJ1-1; TRBD1 aligns across 7 bases. V lost 0 bases, J lost 2 bases, and 3 bases stayed unmatched. This CDR3 contains 15 residues. Germline CDR1 and CDR2: SEHNR and FQNEAQ (reference sequence). This CDR3 is CASSLAQGLNTEAFF. CDR3 DNA: TGTGCCAGCAGCTTAGCACAGGGGTTAAACACTGAAGCTTTCTTT.

This sequence joins TRBV5-6 and TRBJ2-7; perhaps TRBD1 as D (6 bases). CDR3 length: 13 amino acids. CDR1 SGHDT and CDR2 YYEEEE come from the germline V gene. V was trimmed by 4 bases and J by 4 bases, leaving 12 bases between them. CDR3 residues: CASSAGTPYEQYF. Written as DNA, the CDR3 is TGTGCCAGCAGCGCCGGGACACCTTACGAGCAGTACTTC.